This TCR beta chain was identified during a study of T-cell reconstitution after alpha-beta-depleted transplantation in children. V shed 5 bases and J shed 5 bases, with 15 bases lying between them. CDR1 and CDR2 from the germline V gene are MNHEY and SMNVEV (reference sequence). This CDR3 has 14 residues. A library of TCRbeta sequences, prepared with unique molecular identifiers, was generated. Each CDR3 protein gets one entry after TCRdb re-called the PCR reads with MiXCR. Counted here are 500,000 to 750,000 distinct CDR3 sequences, over 25% occurring once; the ten biggest clones make up around 36%. This clonotype was counted only a few times. Its specificity is unknown. Study-level findings and limits: There were reportedly several hundred expanded graft clones from which alpha-beta T cells came about two months after transplant. A year post-transplant, T-cell counts and diversity derived mostly from newly produced T cells.

The chain links TRBV27 to TRBJ2-5; D possibly corresponds to TRBD2 (5 bases). This TCR came from a boy under three years old with Wiskott-Aldrich syndrome, due to receive a stem cell transplant. Here the sequenced sample was PBMCs, taken before TCRalphabeta/CD19-depleted stem cell transplant. Here the CDR3 reads CASSPIMGVETQYF. CDR3 nucleotide sequence: TGTGCCAGCAGTCCCATAATGGGAGTGGAGACCCAGTACTTC.